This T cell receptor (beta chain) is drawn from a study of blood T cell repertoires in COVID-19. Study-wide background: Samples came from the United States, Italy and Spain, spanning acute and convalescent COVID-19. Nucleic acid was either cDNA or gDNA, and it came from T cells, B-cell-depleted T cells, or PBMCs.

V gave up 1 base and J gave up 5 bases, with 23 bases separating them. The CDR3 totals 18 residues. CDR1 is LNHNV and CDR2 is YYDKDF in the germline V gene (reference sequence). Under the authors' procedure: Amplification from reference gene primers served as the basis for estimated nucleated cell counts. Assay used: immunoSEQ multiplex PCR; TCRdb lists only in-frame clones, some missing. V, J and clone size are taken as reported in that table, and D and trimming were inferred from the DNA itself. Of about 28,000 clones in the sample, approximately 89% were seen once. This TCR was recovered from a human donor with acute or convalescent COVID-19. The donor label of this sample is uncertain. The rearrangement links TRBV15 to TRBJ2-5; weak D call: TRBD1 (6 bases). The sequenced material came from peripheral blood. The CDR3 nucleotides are TGTGCCACCAGCAGAGGACCCGCCATGGGGGCAAGGGGGGAGACCCAGTACTTC. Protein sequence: CATSRGPAMGARGETQYF.